This T cell receptor beta chain was identified in a study of blood T cell repertoires in COVID-19. Study in general: The samples span acute and convalescent COVID-19 from the United States, Italy and Spain. Sources were T cells, B-cell-depleted T cells, or PBMCs; the material itself was cDNA or gDNA.

In the study's own analysis: Estimates of nucleated cell counts were drawn from the amplification of reference gene primers. Sequencing was performed with immunoSEQ multiplex PCR; in TCRdb, only in-frame clones are kept and a portion is missing. V, J and clone size reflect that table, while D and trimming were determined from the DNA. The repertoire includes some 250,000 clones, about 80% of them detected once, and about 3.5% sits in the top ten. On this clone itself: This sample also contains other DNA sequences that code for the same CDR3.

V was clipped by 4 bases and J by 4 bases; unmatched bases: 3. This CDR3 is built from 13 residues. Germline V gene data show CDR1 as SGHNT and CDR2 as YYREEE (reference sequence). Material for sequencing was peripheral blood. The V and J genes are TRBV5-4 and TRBJ2-5; 8 bases fit TRBD1. The sequence came from a woman older than 75 with acute or convalescent COVID-19. This CDR3 reads CASSLTGGETQYF. CDR3 coding DNA: TGTGCCAGCAGCCTCACAGGGGGAGAGACCCAGTACTTC. The full variable domain, its missing parts supplied by reference TRBV5-4 and TRBJ2-5, is ETGVTQSPTHLIKTRGQQVTLRCSSQSGHNTVSWYQQALGQGPQFIFQYYREEENGRGNFPPRFSGLQFPNYSSELNVNALELDDSALYLCASSLTGGETQYFGPGTRLLVL.